Below, 20 T cell receptor beta chains from the same sample are listed, as sequenced in a study of control samples from healthy donors and cancer patients. Clones were read by immunoSEQ multiplex PCR, and TCRdb kept only the in-frame ones, dropping some. The sample includes some 120,000 clones, around 93% seen only once; the top ten take roughly 9.4%. What was sequenced was blood. The receptors originated from a man aged 18-30 years in good health.

J is TRBJ1-5 and V is TRBV4-1, with 11 bases identical to TRBD1. The CDR3 runs 14 residues. Germline CDR1 reads MGHRA; CDR2 reads YSYEKL. Germline trimming cut 4 bases from V and 9 bases from J; bases unmatched to any gene: 5. The CDR3 coding sequence is TGCGCCAGCAGCCGGGGACAGGGGGATCGGCCCCAGCATTTT. Translation gives CASSRGQGDRPQHF.

This clone has a single count. The chain links TRBV7-3 to TRBJ2-1; 8 bases line up with TRBD2. Germline CDR1 is SGHTA and CDR2 is FQGTGA. The CDR3 length is 17 residues. V shed 4 bases, J shed 0 bases, and the junction held 8 bases outside the gene matches. The CDR3 sequence is CASSYKRGLSSYNEQFF. CDR3 DNA sequence: TGTGCCAGCAGCTACAAGCGGGGGTTAAGCTCCTACAATGAGCAGTTCTTC.

CDR3 region: CSVKGTYGYTF. The CDR3 DNA reads as TGCAGCGTTAAGGGGACCTATGGCTACACCTTC. The rearrangement joins TRBV29-1 to TRBJ1-2, with D possibly matching TRBD1 (5 bases). The CDR3 sequence is 11 residues long. Trimming removed 5 bases at V and 4 bases at J, with 8 bases between. In germline, CDR1 is SQVTM, CDR2 ANQGSEA.

The V and J genes are TRBV6-5 and TRBJ1-3; TRBD1 matches at 9 bases. J gave up 0 bases and V 8 bases, and 5 bases lay outside the gene matches. The CDR3 spans 15 residues. Looked up from germline, CDR1 is MNHEY and CDR2 is SVGAGI. This CDR3 reads CASGGQGGSGNTIYF. The CDR3 bases are TGTGCCAGCGGGGGACAGGGAGGCTCTGGAAACACCATATATTTT.

The chain couples TRBV10-3 to TRBJ2-1, with TRBD1 identical over 8 bases. With 1 base clipped from V and 4 bases from J, the junction kept 3 bases outside the gene matches. Germline V lookup: CDR1 ENHRY, CDR2 SYGVKD. The CDR3 is made up of 15 amino acids. CDR3: CAISELDRDYNEQFF. In nucleotides, the CDR3 is TGTGCCATCAGTGAGTTGGACAGGGATTACAATGAGCAGTTCTTC.

A single count supports this clone. The rearrangement links TRBV19 to TRBJ1-2; possibly TRBD1 for D (5 bases). In germline, CDR1 is LNHDA, CDR2 SQIVND (reference sequence). This CDR3 comprises 13 residues. Trimming cost V 5 bases and J 3 bases, with 10 bases left between them. As DNA, the CDR3 is TGTGCCAGTAGTGAACAGGCTTACTATGGCTACACCTTC. This gives the protein CASSEQAYYGYTF.

This chain joins TRBV12-5 and TRBJ2-1, with D tentatively TRBD1 (8 bases). Trimming removed 4 bases at V and 8 bases at J, with 12 bases between. The CDR3 runs 13 residues. Germline-derived CDR1 and CDR2 are LGHNT and FRNRAP. CDR3 loop: CASGSTGGDEQFF. CDR3 bases: TGTGCTAGTGGTTCAACAGGGGGGGATGAGCAGTTCTTC.

The genes are TRBV19 and TRBJ1-3; no clear D gene. The CDR3 totals 15 residues. V was pared by 3 bases and J by 0 bases, with 9 bases between. Germline CDR1 and CDR2: LNHDA and SQIVND (reference sequence). The CDR3 sequence: CASSISVYSGNTIYF. The CDR3 DNA sequence: TGTGCCAGTAGTATCTCCGTCTACTCTGGAAACACCATATATTTT.

This clone was counted once. This chain connects TRBV7-6 to TRBJ1-5; TRBD1 is a possible D gene (5 bases). Germline lookup yields CDR1 SGHVS and CDR2 FNYEAQ. Trimming shortened V by 1 base and J by 7 bases, and 8 bases separated the two germline ends. The CDR3 runs to 13 residues. The CDR3 protein is CASSLGGVQPQHF. The DNA of the CDR3 is TGTGCCAGCAGCTTAGGAGGGGTACAGCCCCAGCATTTT.

This chain uses TRBV30 with TRBJ1-1; no definite D call. The CDR3 is 14 amino acids. Germline V lookup: CDR1 GTSNPN, CDR2 SVGIG (reference sequence). V was cut by 4 bases and J by 1 base, with 13 bases left in between. The CDR3 DNA reads as TGTGCCTGGACCGGGCCCTCTGCGAACACTGAAGCTTTCTTT. The encoded protein is CAWTGPSANTEAFF.

This chain connects TRBV11-2 to TRBJ2-1; weak D call: TRBD1 (5 bases). CDR1 is SGHAT and CDR2 is FQNNGV in the germline V gene. The CDR3 loop spans 14 amino acids. V shed 4 bases and J shed 8 bases, with 15 bases lying between them. In DNA, the CDR3 is TGTGCCAGCAGCTCCACGGCAGGGCCGGATGAGCAGTTCTTC. This translates into CASSSTAGPDEQFF.

This clone has a handful of counts. The CDR3 DNA reads TGTGCCAGCAGCCAAGAACGCGACAGGGTCTACTATGGCTACACCTTC. Its protein is CASSQERDRVYYGYTF. This chain connects TRBV4-2 to TRBJ1-2; 7 bases agree with TRBD1. The CDR3 contains 16 residues. V was clipped by 0 bases and J by 3 bases; unmatched bases: 7. CDR1 and CDR2 from the germline V gene are LGHNA and YNFKEQ.

The rearrangement uses TRBV27 and TRBJ1-1; TRBD1 is a possible D gene (6 bases). Per the germline V gene, CDR1 is MNHEY and CDR2 is SMNVEV (reference sequence). The CDR3 runs 14 residues. V lost 5 bases, J lost 5 bases, and 15 bases lay in between. CDR3 protein: CASSAYRVGTEAFF. CDR3 DNA sequence: TGTGCCAGCAGTGCCTACAGGGTTGGGACTGAAGCTTTCTTT.

The chain has TRBV27 and TRBJ2-1, with 14 bases identical to TRBD2. Per the germline V gene, CDR1 is MNHEY and CDR2 is SMNVEV (reference sequence). The CDR3 totals 20 residues. V shed 2 bases and J 1 base; nucleotides not matched to a gene: 10. DNA for the CDR3: TGTGCCAGCAGTTTAGGGCCCGTGACTAGCGGGGGGGAGTCCTACAATGAGCAGTTCTTC. It is translated as CASSLGPVTSGGESYNEQFF.

The chain carries TRBV5-1 and TRBJ2-2; TRBD2 matches 13 bases. This CDR3 comprises 18 residues. Unmatched junction bases numbered 6, after V lost 4 bases and J lost 0 bases. CDR1 SGHRS and CDR2 YFSETQ come from the germline V gene. Written as DNA, the CDR3 is TGCGCCAGCAGCATACTAGCGGGGGGGCCGTCGAACACCGGGGAGCTGTTTTTT. It specifies CASSILAGGPSNTGELFF.

The chain uses TRBV19 and TRBJ1-5; 10 bases fit TRBD1. The V gene end was trimmed by 6 bases and the J gene end by 2 bases; junction bases not matched to a gene: 4. CDR1 and CDR2 from the germline V gene are LNHDA and SQIVND (reference sequence). This CDR3 contains 15 residues. CDR3 protein: CASRTGTGGNQPQHF. The DNA for the CDR3 is TGTGCCAGTAGAACCGGGACAGGGGGCAATCAGCCCCAGCATTTT. The whole variable domain, remainder taken from reference TRBV19 and TRBJ1-5, is DGGITQSPKYLFRKEGQNVTLSCEQNLNHDAMYWYRQDPGQGLRLIYYSQIVNDFQKGDIAEGYSVSREKKESFPLTVTSAQKNPTAFYLCASRTGTGGNQPQHFGDGTRLSIL.

The V and J genes are TRBV3-1 (or the pseudogene TRBV3-2) and TRBJ1-6; D gene ambiguous. V was shortened by 0 bases and J by 3 bases, with 9 bases between the two germline ends. From germline, CDR1 is LGHDT and CDR2 YNNKEL (reference sequence). This CDR3 comprises 16 residues. CDR3 region: CASSQEDRIYNSPLHF. The CDR3 DNA sequence: TGTGCCAGCAGCCAAGAAGATCGGATCTATAATTCACCCCTCCACTTT.

In its sample, this clone was seen once. A read error may produce the germline difference seen at one junction end. V usage is TRBV19 and J usage is TRBJ1-1, with 9 bases that match TRBD1. Per germline, CDR1 LNHDA and CDR2 SQIVND (reference sequence). The CDR3 runs to 14 residues. For the CDR3, the DNA is TGTGCCAGCAGTATGCCGGGACAGGGATCTGAAGCTTTCTTT. Residues: CASSMPGQGSEAFF.

The count of this clone is one. Germline is not matched at one junction end, which may reflect a read error. The chain recombines TRBV5-1 with TRBJ1-6; D is uncertain. This CDR3 has 13 amino acids. Per germline, CDR1 SGHRS and CDR2 YFSETQ. CDR3 amino acids: CAGSTNSNSPLHF. The CDR3 DNA follows: TGCGCCGGCAGCACCAACAGCAATTCACCCCTCCACTTT. Full variable domain (outside the CDR3, taken from reference TRBV5-1 and TRBJ1-6): KAGVTQTPRYLIKTRGQQVTLSCSPISGHRSVSWYQQTPGQGLQFLFEYFSETQRNKGNFPGRFSGRQFSNSRSEMNVSTLELGDSALYLCAGSTNSNSPLHFGNGTRLTVT.

J is TRBJ2-7 and V is TRBV29-1, with D possibly TRBD2 on 5 matching bases. Germline V CDR1 and CDR2: SQVTM, ANQGSEA. V was trimmed by 5 bases and J by 1 base, leaving 9 bases between them. The CDR3 runs 12 residues. CDR3 DNA sequence: TGCAGCGTTCGCCCGGGATCCTACGAGCAGTACTTC. It specifies CSVRPGSYEQYF.